The clone carrying this T cell receptor beta chain was counted a few times. The entry originates in a study of T cell responses to AZD1222 COVID-19 vaccine. CDR1 is PRHDT and CDR2 is FYEKMQ in the germline V gene (reference sequence). V lost 2 bases and J 0 bases, leaving 16 bases between the germline ends. The CDR3 is 17 amino acids. Only in-frame clones appear in the TCRdb table, and some are missing; sequencing was by immunoSEQ multiplex PCR. Here the sample spans around 140,000 clones, approximately 91% being singletons. The source was peripheral blood, collected 28 days after the second AZD1222 dose. V gene TRBV13 combines with J gene TRBJ1-2; D remains ambiguous. The clonotype comes from an adult who received the AZD1222 COVID-19 vaccine. The CDR3 is CASSLLYGDGTNYGYTF. Written as DNA, the CDR3 is TGTGCCAGCAGCTTACTTTACGGCGACGGAACTAACTATGGCTACACCTTC. The complete variable domain, with remaining parts taken from reference TRBV13 and TRBJ1-2, reads AAGVIQSPRHLIKEKRETATLKCYPIPRHDTVYWYQQGPGQDPQFLISFYEKMQSDKGSIPDRFSAQQFSDYHSELNMSSLELGDSALYFCASSLLYGDGTNYGYTFGSGTRLTVV.